The sequence of this T cell receptor (beta chain) was determined in a study of blood T cell repertoires in COVID-19. Study details: Samples came from the United States, Italy and Spain, spanning acute and convalescent COVID-19. The analysed material was cDNA or gDNA that came from T cells, B-cell-depleted T cells, or PBMCs.

The CDR3 is 14 amino acids. V dropped 0 bases and J dropped 5 bases, with 10 bases sitting between them. Germline V gene data show CDR1 as ENHRY and CDR2 as SYGVKD. Original methodology: Reference gene primer amplification in the assay estimated nucleated cell counts. Sequencing used immunoSEQ multiplex PCR; TCRdb keeps in-frame clones, though not all of them. V, J and clone size reflect that table, while D and trimming were determined from the DNA. The profile shows about 150,000 clones, about nine tenths of them singletons. The chain has TRBV10-3 and TRBJ1-1; no reliable D call. The specimen was PBMCs or T cells enriched from blood (not recorded which). The sequence derives from a woman aged 40 to 50 who had been exposed to COVID-19. CDR3 sequence (DNA): TGTGCCATCAGTGAGTCTGCGGGAGGGACTGAAGCTTTCTTT. Translation: CAISESAGGTEAFF.